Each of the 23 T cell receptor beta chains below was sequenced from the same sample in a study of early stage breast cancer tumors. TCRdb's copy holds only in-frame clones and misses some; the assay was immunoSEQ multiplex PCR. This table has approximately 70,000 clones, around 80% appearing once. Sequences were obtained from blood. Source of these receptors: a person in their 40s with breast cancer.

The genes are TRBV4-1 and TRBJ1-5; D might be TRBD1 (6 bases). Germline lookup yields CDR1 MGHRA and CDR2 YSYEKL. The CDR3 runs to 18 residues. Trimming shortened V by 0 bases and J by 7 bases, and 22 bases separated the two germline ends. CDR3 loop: CASSQDLGGGGAGQPQHF. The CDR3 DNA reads TGCGCCAGCAGCCAAGATCTAGGCGGCGGGGGGGCGGGACAGCCCCAGCATTTT.

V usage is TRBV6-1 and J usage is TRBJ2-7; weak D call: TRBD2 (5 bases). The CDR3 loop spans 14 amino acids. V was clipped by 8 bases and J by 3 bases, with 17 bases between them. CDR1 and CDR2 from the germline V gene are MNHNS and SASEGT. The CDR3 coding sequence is TGTGCCAGCCACCTGGAAGCCGGAGGCTACGAGCAGTACTTC. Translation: CASHLEAGGYEQYF.

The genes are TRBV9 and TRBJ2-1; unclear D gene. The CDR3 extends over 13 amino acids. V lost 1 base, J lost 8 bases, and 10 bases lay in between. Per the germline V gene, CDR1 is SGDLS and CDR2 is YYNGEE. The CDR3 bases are TGTGCCAGCAGCGTACATCCCAGGTATGAGCAGTTCTTC. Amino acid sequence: CASSVHPRYEQFF.

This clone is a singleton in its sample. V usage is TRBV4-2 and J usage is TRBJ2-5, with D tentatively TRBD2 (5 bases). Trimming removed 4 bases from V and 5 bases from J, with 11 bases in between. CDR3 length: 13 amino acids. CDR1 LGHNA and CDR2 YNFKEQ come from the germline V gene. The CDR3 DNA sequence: TGTGCCAGCAGCCGAGGGTTAGGGGAGACCCAGTACTTC. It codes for CASSRGLGETQYF.

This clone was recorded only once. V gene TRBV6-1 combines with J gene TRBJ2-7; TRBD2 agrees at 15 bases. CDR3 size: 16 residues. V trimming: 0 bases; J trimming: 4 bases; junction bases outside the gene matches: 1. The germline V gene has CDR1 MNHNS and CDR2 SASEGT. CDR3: CASSEAGTSGRYEQYF. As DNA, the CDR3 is TGTGCCAGCAGTGAAGCCGGGACTAGCGGGAGGTACGAGCAGTACTTC.

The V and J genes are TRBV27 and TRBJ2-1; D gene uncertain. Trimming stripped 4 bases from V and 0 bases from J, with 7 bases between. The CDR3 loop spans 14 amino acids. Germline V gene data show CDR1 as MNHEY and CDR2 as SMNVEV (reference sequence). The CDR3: CASSWGSSYNEQFF. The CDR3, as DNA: TGTGCCAGCAGTTGGGGATCCTCCTACAATGAGCAGTTCTTC.

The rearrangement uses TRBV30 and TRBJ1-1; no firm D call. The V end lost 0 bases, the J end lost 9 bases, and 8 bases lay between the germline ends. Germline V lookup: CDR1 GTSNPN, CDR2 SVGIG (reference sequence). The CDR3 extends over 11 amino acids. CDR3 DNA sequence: TGTGCCTGGAGTGTATTCAGCCAAGCTTTCTTT. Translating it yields CAWSVFSQAFF.

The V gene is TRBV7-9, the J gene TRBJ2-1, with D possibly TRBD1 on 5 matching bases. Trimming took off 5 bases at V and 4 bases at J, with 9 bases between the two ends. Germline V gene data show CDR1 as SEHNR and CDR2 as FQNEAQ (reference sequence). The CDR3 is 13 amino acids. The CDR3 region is CASSLDSYNEQFF. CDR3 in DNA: TGTGCCAGCAGCCTTGACAGTTACAATGAGCAGTTCTTC.

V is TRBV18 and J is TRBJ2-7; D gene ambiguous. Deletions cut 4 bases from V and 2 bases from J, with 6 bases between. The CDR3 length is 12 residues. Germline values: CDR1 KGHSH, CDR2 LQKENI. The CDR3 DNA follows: TGTGCCAGCTCACTAGGAACCTACGAGCAGTACTTC. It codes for CASSLGTYEQYF.

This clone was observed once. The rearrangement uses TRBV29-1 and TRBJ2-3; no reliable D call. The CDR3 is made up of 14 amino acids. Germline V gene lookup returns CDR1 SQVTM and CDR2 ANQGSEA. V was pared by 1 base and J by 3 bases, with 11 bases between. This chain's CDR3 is CSVEASLGTDTQYF. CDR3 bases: TGCAGCGTTGAAGCCAGCCTTGGGACAGATACGCAGTATTTT.

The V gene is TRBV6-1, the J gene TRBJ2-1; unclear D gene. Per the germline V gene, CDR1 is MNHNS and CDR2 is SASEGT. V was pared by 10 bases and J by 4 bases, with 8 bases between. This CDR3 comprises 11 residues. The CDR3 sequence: CAIDSYNEQFF. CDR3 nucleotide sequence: TGTGCCATAGACTCTTACAATGAGCAGTTCTTC.

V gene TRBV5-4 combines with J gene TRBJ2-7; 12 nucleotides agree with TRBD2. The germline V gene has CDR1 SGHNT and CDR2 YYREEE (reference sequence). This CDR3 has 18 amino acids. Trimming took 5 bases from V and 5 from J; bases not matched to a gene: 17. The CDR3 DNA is TGTGCCAGCAGGCCCTTTCGACTAGCGGGAGACGTTGGGGACGAGCAGTACTTC. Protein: CASRPFRLAGDVGDEQYF.

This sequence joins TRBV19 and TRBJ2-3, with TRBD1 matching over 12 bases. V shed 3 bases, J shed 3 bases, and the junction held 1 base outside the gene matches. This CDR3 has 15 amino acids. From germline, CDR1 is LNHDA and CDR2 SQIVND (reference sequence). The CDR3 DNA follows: TGTGCCAGTAGTATGGGACAGGGGGCGACAGATACGCAGTATTTT. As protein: CASSMGQGATDTQYF.

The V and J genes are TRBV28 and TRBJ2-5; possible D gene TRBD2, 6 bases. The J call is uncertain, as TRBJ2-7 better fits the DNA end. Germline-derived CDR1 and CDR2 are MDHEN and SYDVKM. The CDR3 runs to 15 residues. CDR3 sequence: CASTDRLVLNAEQYF. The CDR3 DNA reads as TGTGCCAGCACCGACCGACTAGTCTTAAATGCCGAGCAGTACTTC.

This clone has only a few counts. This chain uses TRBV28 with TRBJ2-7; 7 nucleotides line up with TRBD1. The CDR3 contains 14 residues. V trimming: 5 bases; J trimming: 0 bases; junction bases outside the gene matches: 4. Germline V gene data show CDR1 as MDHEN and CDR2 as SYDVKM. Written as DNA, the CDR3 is TGTGCCAGCAGTATACAGGGGACCTCCTACGAGCAGTACTTC. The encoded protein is CASSIQGTSYEQYF.

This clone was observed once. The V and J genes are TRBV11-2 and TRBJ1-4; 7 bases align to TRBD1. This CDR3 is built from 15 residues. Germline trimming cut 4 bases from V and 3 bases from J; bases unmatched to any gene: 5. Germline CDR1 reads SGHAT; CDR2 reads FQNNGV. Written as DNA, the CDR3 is TGTGCCAGCAGCTCGCGGGACAGACCTAATGAAAAACTGTTTTTT. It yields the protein CASSSRDRPNEKLFF.

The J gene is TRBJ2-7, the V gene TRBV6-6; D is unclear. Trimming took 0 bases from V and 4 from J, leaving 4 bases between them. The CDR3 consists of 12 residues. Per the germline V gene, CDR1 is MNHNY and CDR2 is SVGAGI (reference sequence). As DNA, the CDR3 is TGTGCCAGCAGTTACTCGACATACGAGCAGTACTTC. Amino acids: CASSYSTYEQYF.

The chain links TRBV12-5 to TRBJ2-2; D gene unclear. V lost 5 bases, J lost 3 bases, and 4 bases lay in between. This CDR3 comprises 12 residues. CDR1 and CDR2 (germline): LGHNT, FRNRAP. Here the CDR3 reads CASGPHTGELFF. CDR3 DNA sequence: TGTGCTAGTGGTCCGCACACCGGGGAGCTGTTTTTT.

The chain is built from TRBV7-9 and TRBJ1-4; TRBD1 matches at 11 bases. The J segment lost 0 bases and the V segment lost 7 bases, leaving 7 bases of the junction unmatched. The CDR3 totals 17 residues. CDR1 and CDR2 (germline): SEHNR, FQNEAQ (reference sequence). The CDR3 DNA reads TGTGCCAGCACCCTTGGGGGACAGGGGGCAACTAATGAAAAACTGTTTTTT. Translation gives CASTLGGQGATNEKLFF.

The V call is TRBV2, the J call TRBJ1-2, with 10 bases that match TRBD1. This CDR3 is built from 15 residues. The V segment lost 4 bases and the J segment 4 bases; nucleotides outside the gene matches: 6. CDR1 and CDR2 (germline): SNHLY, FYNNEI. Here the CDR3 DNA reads TGTGCCAGCAGTGGTCGGGACAGGGGCAGCTATGGCTACACCTTC. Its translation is CASSGRDRGSYGYTF.

The CDR3 sequence: CSASRGQGAFF. The DNA for the CDR3 is TGCAGTGCTTCCAGGGGACAGGGAGCTTTCTTT. J is TRBJ1-1 and V is TRBV20-1, with 9 bases fitting TRBD1. The V gene's germline CDR1 is DFQATT and CDR2 SNEGSKA (reference sequence). J lost 10 bases, V lost 5 bases, and 5 bases had no gene match. The CDR3 consists of 11 residues.

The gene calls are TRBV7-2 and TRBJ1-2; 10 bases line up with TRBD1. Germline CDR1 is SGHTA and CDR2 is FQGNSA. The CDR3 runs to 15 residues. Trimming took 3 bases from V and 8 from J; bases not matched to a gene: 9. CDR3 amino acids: CASSLFGDRGSGYTF. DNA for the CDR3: TGTGCCAGCAGCTTGTTTGGGGACAGGGGAAGCGGCTACACCTTC.

CDR3 in DNA: TGTGCCAGCAGTGACGGGACTAGCGGGAGGGATGAGCAGTTCTTC. Its translation: CASSDGTSGRDEQFF. The chain has TRBV6-1 and TRBJ2-1; 16 bases map to TRBD2. The CDR3 spans 15 residues. In germline, CDR1 is MNHNS, CDR2 SASEGT. V shed 3 bases and J 8 bases; nucleotides not matched to a gene: 1.